The 30 T cell receptor beta chains presented below share a single source sample, sequenced in a study of T cells in Graves' hyperthyroidism and ophthalmopathy. Amplified regions were TCR beta CDR3 sequences from RNA transcripts. A set of HTBI primers served as the primers for a first-round RT-PCR of the TCR CDR3. TCRdb reprocessed the multiplex PCR reads via MiXCR and lists one record per CDR3 protein. The repertoire consists of around 240,000 distinct CDR3 sequences, with 16% occurring once and the leading ten covering less than 35%. The source material was blood. These receptors all come from a woman younger than 30 with Graves' ophthalmopathy.

This clonotype was seen at least ten times. The J gene is TRBJ1-5, the V gene TRBV7-8; D gene unclear. Trimming stripped 1 base from V and 6 bases from J, with 4 bases between. The germline CDR1 and CDR2 sequences are SGHVS and FQNEAQ. The length of the CDR3 is 12 residues. Written as DNA, the CDR3 is TGTGCCAGCAGCTTAGATGGTCAGCCCCAGCATTTT. Translation: CASSLDGQPQHF.

This clonotype was counted a few times. This CDR3 is CASSPQTPSSGGTDTQYF. DNA of the CDR3: TGTGCCAGTAGTCCACAGACCCCGAGTAGCGGGGGCACAGATACGCAGTATTTT. The chain joins TRBV19 to TRBJ2-3; 8 bases are a match to TRBD2. The V and J ends lost 5 bases and 1 base, in that order; junction bases with no gene match: 14. The CDR3 loop spans 18 amino acids. Germline V gene data show CDR1 as LNHDA and CDR2 as SQIVND (reference sequence).

This clonotype came up many times. This chain links TRBV28 with TRBJ2-7, with 11 bases matching TRBD1. With V trimmed by 6 bases and J by 3 bases, 22 bases remained unmatched. Germline lookup yields CDR1 MDHEN and CDR2 SYDVKM. The CDR3 contains 20 residues. CDR3 region: CASRSPTGTGGDIPFYEQYF. CDR3 nucleotide sequence: TGTGCCAGCAGATCTCCCACCGGGACAGGGGGTGACATACCTTTCTACGAGCAGTACTTC.

This clonotype appeared many times. The rearrangement joins TRBV18 to TRBJ2-4, with D possibly matching TRBD1 (6 bases). Germline V gene sequence: CDR1 KGHSH, CDR2 LQKENI. The ends were cut back, 0 bases at V and 0 bases at J, with 9 bases in the middle. This CDR3 region has 16 residues. CDR3 loop: CASSPPGGEAKNIQYF. For the CDR3, the DNA is TGTGCCAGCTCACCACCAGGGGGAGAAGCCAAAAACATTCAGTACTTC.

This clonotype was found many times. The V call is TRBV11-3, the J call TRBJ2-1; 7 nucleotides line up with TRBD1. CDR1 and CDR2 from the germline V gene are SGHNT and YENEEA. CDR3 size: 15 residues. J gave up 4 bases and V 7 bases, and 10 bases lay outside the gene matches. In nucleotides, the CDR3 is TGTGCCAGCAACGCCCGGGACAGAGGATACAATGAGCAGTTCTTC. The encoded protein is CASNARDRGYNEQFF.

This clonotype was counted many times. The V call is TRBV2, the J call TRBJ2-7; a weak D match, TRBD2 (6 bases). Germline CDR1 is SNHLY and CDR2 is FYNNEI. V lost 1 base to trimming and J lost 4 bases, with 14 bases between them. This CDR3 spans 15 amino acids. This chain's CDR3 is CASSEGSYGTYEQYF. Here the CDR3 DNA reads TGTGCCAGCAGTGAAGGATCTTACGGGACTTACGAGCAGTACTTC.

The chain links TRBV7-3 to TRBJ2-3, with 9 bases lining up with TRBD2. V was clipped by 5 bases and J by 1 base; unmatched bases: 4. Germline V gene data show CDR1 as SGHTA and CDR2 as FQGTGA. This CDR3 has 15 residues. CDR3: CASSARLAGTDTQYF. In DNA, the CDR3 is TGTGCCAGCAGCGCTCGACTAGCGGGCACAGATACGCAGTATTTT.

This clonotype was found many times. The V call is TRBV20-1, the J call TRBJ1-2; TRBD1 might be the D (6 bases). The V end lost 4 bases, the J end lost 6 bases, and 15 bases lay between the germline ends. Germline lookup yields CDR1 DFQATT and CDR2 SNEGSKA (reference sequence). The CDR3 sequence is 13 residues long. The CDR3 bases are TGCAGTGCTAACGGACAGCCACCTAATGGCTACACCTTC. Translated, it gives CSANGQPPNGYTF.

This clonotype was recorded many times. Possible read error: a much larger clone is one base away. The rearrangement links TRBV5-1 to TRBJ2-1; the match to TRBD2 covers 10 bases. The CDR3 has 16 residues. CDR1 is SGHRS and CDR2 is YFSETQ in the germline V gene. V shed 2 bases, J shed 8 bases, and the junction held 10 bases outside the gene matches. CDR3 in amino acids: CASSFTLAGDKDEQFF. CDR3 sequence (DNA): TGCGCCAGCAGCTTTACCCTAGCGGGAGATAAGGATGAGCAGTTCTTC.

This clonotype has ten or more counts. The rearrangement uses TRBV20-1 and TRBJ1-2, with D hard to call. The germline V gene encodes CDR1 DFQATT and CDR2 SNEGSKA (reference sequence). The V and J ends lost 2 bases and 4 bases respectively, with 14 bases between them. The CDR3 sequence is 14 residues long. This CDR3 reads CSARRPGDIYGYTF. Written as DNA, the CDR3 is TGCAGTGCTAGACGTCCTGGGGATATCTATGGCTACACCTTC.

This chain links TRBV20-1 with TRBJ2-2, with 9 bases lining up with TRBD2. Germline loops: CDR1 DFQATT, CDR2 SNEGSKA (reference sequence). With 3 bases clipped from V and 3 bases from J, the junction kept 8 bases outside the gene matches. The CDR3 consists of 16 residues. The chain's CDR3 is CSASTLAGQYTGELFF. The DNA for the CDR3 is TGCAGTGCTAGTACGCTAGCGGGACAGTACACCGGGGAGCTGTTTTTT.

This clonotype was observed at least ten times. The chain uses TRBV28 and TRBJ2-1, with D uncertain. V was clipped by 3 bases and J by 0 bases, with 9 bases between them. The CDR3 spans 15 residues. Germline V gene lookup returns CDR1 MDHEN and CDR2 SYDVKM. The CDR3 DNA sequence: TGTGCCAGCAGTTTCAGCGTGAGCTCCTACAATGAGCAGTTCTTC. Translation gives CASSFSVSSYNEQFF.

This clonotype was found many times. CDR3 nucleotide sequence: TGCGCCAGCAGCTCCGACGGACAGGGCAATCAGCCCCAGCATTTT. Protein sequence: CASSSDGQGNQPQHF. This rearrangement joins TRBV5-1 to TRBJ1-5, with 7 positions matching TRBD1. The CDR3 spans 15 residues. Germline trimming cut 3 bases from V and 2 bases from J; bases unmatched to any gene: 5. Germline lookup yields CDR1 SGHRS and CDR2 YFSETQ.

This clonotype was recorded at least ten times. The rearrangement joins TRBV3-1 to TRBJ1-2; D is unclear. With 0 bases removed from V and 4 bases from J, the gap between germline ends came to 6 bases. CDR1 LGHDT and CDR2 YNNKEL come from the germline V gene (reference sequence). CDR3 size: 13 residues. CDR3 DNA: TGTGCCAGCAGCCAAGACGTAGTCTATGGCTACACCTTC. Residues: CASSQDVVYGYTF.

Many counts were recorded for this clonotype. This chain connects TRBV6-1 to TRBJ1-5; the D gene is possibly TRBD1 (6 bases). V shed 6 bases and J shed 2 bases, with 14 bases lying between them. This CDR3 has 15 residues. Looked up from germline, CDR1 is MNHNS and CDR2 is SASEGT. The CDR3 spells CASRGRGIGNQPQHF. CDR3 in DNA: TGTGCCAGCAGGGGGAGGGGGATAGGCAATCAGCCCCAGCATTTT.

The rearrangement joins TRBV19 to TRBJ2-1, with TRBD2 matching over 14 bases. Trimming cost V 1 base and J 3 bases; bases outside gene matches: 2. Germline CDR1 and CDR2: LNHDA and SQIVND (reference sequence). The CDR3 consists of 17 residues. The DNA for the CDR3 is TGTGCCAGTAGTATAGGGACTAGCGGGGGGATCTACAATGAGCAGTTCTTC. Its protein is CASSIGTSGGIYNEQFF.

In its sample, this clonotype was seen many times. This chain links TRBV7-9 with TRBJ1-6, with 9 bases matching TRBD1. The germline CDR1 and CDR2 sequences are SEHNR and FQNEAQ (reference sequence). This CDR3 is built from 15 residues. V shed 0 bases and J 9 bases; nucleotides not matched to a gene: 3. CDR3 sequence reads: CASSLAGQGPSPLHF. CDR3 coding DNA: TGTGCCAGCAGCTTAGCGGGACAGGGCCCTTCACCCCTCCACTTT. The full variable domain, completed using reference TRBV7-9 and TRBJ1-6, is DTGVSQNPRHKITKRGQNVTFRCDPISEHNRLYWYRQTLGQGPEFLTYFQNEAQLEKSRLLSDRFSAERPKGSFSTLEIQRTEQGDSAMYLCASSLAGQGPSPLHFGNGTRLTVT.

The sample holds a few counts of this clonotype. The chain uses TRBV29-1 and TRBJ2-7; 14 bases line up with TRBD2. From germline, CDR1 is SQVTM and CDR2 ANQGSEA. This CDR3 has 20 amino acids. Losses at the gene ends were 6 bases for V and 2 bases for J; bases not matched to a gene: 21. The CDR3 is CSVSYPGTSGSSQPPYEQYF. For the CDR3, the DNA is TGCAGCGTCTCCTACCCCGGGACTAGCGGGAGTTCACAACCCCCCTACGAGCAGTACTTC.

This clonotype was counted many times. The J gene is TRBJ2-7, the V gene TRBV3-1; 9 bases are shared with TRBD1. The CDR3 loop spans 13 amino acids. V shed 6 bases and J 3 bases; nucleotides not matched to a gene: 3. CDR1 is LGHDT, CDR2 YNNKEL, per germline (reference sequence). The CDR3: CASRNRGHYEQYF. DNA for the CDR3: TGTGCCAGCAGAAACAGGGGGCACTACGAGCAGTACTTC.

This clonotype was seen only a few times. The rearrangement joins TRBV19 to TRBJ1-5; TRBD1 aligns across 7 bases. CDR1 LNHDA and CDR2 SQIVND come from the germline V gene (reference sequence). The V gene end was trimmed by 5 bases and the J gene end by 0 bases; junction bases not matched to a gene: 4. The CDR3 runs to 15 residues. The CDR3 sequence: CASSAQGFSNQPQHF. Here the CDR3 DNA reads TGTGCCAGTAGTGCACAGGGGTTTAGCAATCAGCCCCAGCATTTT.

This clonotype has ten or more counts. This chain joins TRBV3-1 and TRBJ1-1; no clear D gene. There are 15 residues in the CDR3. V was cut by 0 bases and J by 1 base, with 9 bases left in between. The germline CDR1 and CDR2 sequences are LGHDT and YNNKEL (reference sequence). The CDR3 DNA sequence: TGTGCCAGCAGCCAAGATTTTGGGAGGAACACTGAAGCTTTCTTT. This encodes CASSQDFGRNTEAFF. The whole variable domain, remainder taken from reference TRBV3-1 and TRBJ1-1, is DTAVSQTPKYLVTQMGNDKSIKCEQNLGHDTMYWYKQDSKKFLKIMFSYNNKELIINETVPNRFSPKSPDKAHLNLHINSLELGDSAVYFCASSQDFGRNTEAFFGQGTRLTVV.

This sequence joins TRBV19 and TRBJ1-6; the D is unclear. The CDR3 loop spans 15 amino acids. Germline V CDR1 and CDR2: LNHDA, SQIVND (reference sequence). Trimming removed 3 bases from V and 0 bases from J, with 6 bases in between. CDR3 nucleotides: TGTGCCAGTAGTATGGCAGCCTCCTATAATTCACCCCTCCACTTT. Protein: CASSMAASYNSPLHF.

This clonotype has ten or more counts. The chain carries TRBV7-8 and TRBJ1-1, with 7 positions matching TRBD1. The CDR3 contains 14 residues. V shed 8 bases, J shed 6 bases, and the junction held 12 bases outside the gene matches. Germline-derived CDR1 and CDR2 are SGHVS and FQNEAQ. CDR3: CASSRSGGLAEAFF. The CDR3 DNA reads TGTGCCAGCTCCAGATCAGGGGGATTGGCTGAAGCTTTCTTT.

This chain joins TRBV11-1 and TRBJ2-3, with D possibly TRBD2 on 7 matching bases. The ends were cut back, 3 bases at V and 1 base at J, with 17 bases in the middle. Germline CDR1 reads SGHAT; CDR2 reads FQDESV (reference sequence). The CDR3 sequence is 17 residues long. As DNA, the CDR3 is TGTGCCAGCAGCTTCGGGGGGCGGGGGCTAGGCACAGATACGCAGTATTTT. Translation: CASSFGGRGLGTDTQYF.

Comments on this clonotype: This may arise from a read error, as a much more abundant clone is one base away. The V and J genes are TRBV7-3 and TRBJ2-4; D not resolved. The germline gives CDR1 SGHTA, CDR2 FQGTGA. The CDR3 covers 12 residues. V was clipped by 3 bases and J by 12 bases, with 12 bases between them. CDR3 nucleotides: TGTGCCAGCAGCTTCCAAGGCGGCACTCAGTACTTC. This codes for CASSFQGGTQYF.

This clonotype was detected only a few times. Compared with germline, one end of the junction differs, possibly owing to a read error. The rearrangement links TRBV5-1 to TRBJ2-6, with D perhaps assigned TRBD1 or TRBD2 (5 bases each). This CDR3 contains 16 residues. CDR1 SGHRS and CDR2 YFSETQ come from the germline V gene. CDR3 protein: CASSLPGGVGANVLAF. The CDR3, as DNA: TGCGCCAGCAGCTTGCCTGGGGGTGTTGGGGCCAACGTCCTGGCTTTC.

The table lists this clonotype with many counts. The gene calls are TRBV27 and TRBJ1-5; D perhaps matches TRBD1 (6 bases). Germline assignment: CDR1 MNHEY and CDR2 SMNVEV (reference sequence). Trimming took off 0 bases at V and 7 bases at J, with 10 bases between the two ends. CDR3 size: 14 residues. CDR3 loop: CASSLSRGRQPQHF. CDR3 DNA: TGTGCCAGCAGTTTATCCAGGGGCCGGCAGCCCCAGCATTTT.

This rearrangement joins TRBV6-2 or TRBV6-3 to TRBJ2-7, with 7 bases identical to TRBD1. This CDR3 spans 15 amino acids. J was trimmed by 0 bases and V by 7 bases; bases with no gene match: 9. Germline CDR1 is MNHEY and CDR2 is SVGEGT. CDR3 protein: CASTPKGDSSYEQYF. CDR3 DNA: TGTGCCAGCACCCCGAAGGGGGACAGCTCCTACGAGCAGTACTTC.

This clonotype was seen many times. The chain is built from TRBV18 and TRBJ2-6, with 7 bases fitting TRBD1. V dropped 4 bases and J dropped 2; count of bases not matched to a gene: 2. CDR1 is KGHSH, CDR2 LQKENI, per germline. The CDR3 has 15 amino acids. CDR3: CASSRDRAGANVLTF. The CDR3 nucleotides are TGTGCCAGCTCACGTGACAGGGCTGGGGCCAACGTCCTGACTTTC. Together with reference TRBV18 and TRBJ2-6, the CDR3 gives the full variable domain: NAGVMQNPRHLVRRRGQEARLRCSPMKGHSHVYWYRQLPEEGLKFMVYLQKENIIDESGMPKERFSAEFPKEGPSILRIQQVVRGDSAAYFCASSRDRAGANVLTFGAGSRLTVL.

The table lists this clonotype with many counts. V usage is TRBV25-1 and J usage is TRBJ1-3; D ambiguous. Germline V gives CDR1 MGHDK, CDR2 SYGVNS. The ends were cut back, 4 bases at V and 2 bases at J, with 12 bases in the middle. This CDR3 is built from 15 residues. The CDR3 coding sequence is TGTGCCAGCAGTGTAACGGACGGGACTGGAAACACCATATATTTT. It specifies CASSVTDGTGNTIYF.